The 8 T cell receptor beta chains in this list originate from one sample, sequenced in a study of OX40 agonist ivuxolimab in advanced cancers. Sequencing used immunoSEQ multiplex PCR; TCRdb keeps in-frame clones, though not all of them. This table holds roughly 80,000 clones, about 86% found once. Sequences were derived from CD4+ or CD8+ T cells sorted from blood, sampled in a trial of the OX40 agonist ivuxolimab. The receptors originated from an adult with an advanced solid tumor such as melanoma, head and neck, liver or kidney cancer.

The chain combines TRBV4-2 with TRBJ2-7; D might be TRBD1 (6 bases). V gave up 4 bases and J gave up 1 base, with 14 bases separating them. This CDR3 has 15 residues. Germline CDR1 reads LGHNA; CDR2 reads YNFKEQ. For the CDR3, the DNA is TGTGCCAGCAGCCGAGAGACAGGTGGGTCCTACGAGCAGTACTTC. The encoded protein is CASSRETGGSYEQYF.

The chain combines TRBV11-2 with TRBJ1-3; tentatively, D is TRBD1 (6 bases). The germline gives CDR1 SGHAT, CDR2 FQNNGV. The CDR3 is 14 residues long. Trimming took 6 bases from V and 2 from J, leaving 11 bases between them. DNA of the CDR3: TGTGCCAGCAGTCCGACAGGAGCTGGAAACACCATATATTTT. It specifies CASSPTGAGNTIYF.

This clone came up once. The rearrangement links TRBV7-3 to TRBJ1-6; 9 bases line up with TRBD1. With 5 bases clipped from V and 5 bases from J, the junction kept 7 bases outside the gene matches. CDR3 length: 16 amino acids. CDR1 and CDR2 from the germline V gene are SGHTA and FQGTGA. DNA for the CDR3: TGTGCCAGCAGCGCCAGAGGACAGGGGAATAATTCACCCCTCCACTTT. Protein: CASSARGQGNNSPLHF.

The chain joins TRBV5-6 to TRBJ2-3; 7 bases align to TRBD1. The CDR3 spans 15 residues. CDR1 and CDR2 from the germline V gene are SGHDT and YYEEEE. The V and J ends lost 0 bases and 4 bases, in that order; junction bases with no gene match: 5. The CDR3 DNA sequence: TGTGCCAGCAGCTTGGACAGGGGATTTTCAGATACGCAGTATTTT. This encodes CASSLDRGFSDTQYF.

CDR3 region: CASRAERGGFYNEQFF. The CDR3 bases are TGCGCCAGCAGGGCTGAGCGGGGGGGTTTCTACAATGAGCAGTTCTTC. V and J are TRBV10-2 and TRBJ2-1; 10 bases match TRBD2. The CDR3 length is 16 residues. Trimming took 6 bases from V and 3 from J; bases not matched to a gene: 8. Looked up from germline, CDR1 is WSHSY and CDR2 is SAAADI.

The chain couples TRBV6-5 to TRBJ1-3; TRBD1 agrees at 9 bases. Trimming at V came to 6 bases and at J to 0 bases, leaving 3 bases not matched to a gene. The CDR3 length is 15 residues. Germline assignment: CDR1 MNHEY and CDR2 SVGAGI. The chain's CDR3 is CASRRTGDSGNTIYF. The CDR3 coding sequence is TGTGCCAGCAGACGGACAGGGGACTCTGGAAACACCATATATTTT.

The V gene is TRBV7-9, the J gene TRBJ2-7; unclear D gene. Per germline, CDR1 SEHNR and CDR2 FQNEAQ (reference sequence). The CDR3 runs to 13 residues. The V and J ends lost 2 bases and 2 bases respectively, with 7 bases between them. In DNA, the CDR3 is TGTGCCAGCAGCTTACACGATGCCTACGAGCAGTACTTC. Protein product: CASSLHDAYEQYF.

The gene calls are TRBV4-1 and TRBJ2-7; TRBD1 agrees at 10 bases. Germline V gives CDR1 MGHRA, CDR2 YSYEKL. V lost 6 bases to trimming and J lost 0 bases; unmatched junction nucleotides: 11. The length of the CDR3 is 17 residues. DNA for the CDR3: TGCGCCAGCAGTCCGGGACAGGGGACCCGAGGCTCCTACGAGCAGTACTTC. Its translation is CASSPGQGTRGSYEQYF.